The 3 T cell receptor beta chains below come from one sample, sequenced in a study of Graves' ophthalmopathy and Graves' hyperthyroidism. The TCR beta CDR3 regions underwent amplification from RNA transcripts. Second-round multiplex PCR came after first-round RT-PCR with HTBI primers. Via MiXCR, TCRdb re-called the multiplex PCR reads, giving one row per CDR3 protein. The sample has some 390,000 distinct CDR3 sequences, around 16% seen once. The specimen was peripheral blood. Source of these receptors: a woman younger than 35 with Graves' ophthalmopathy.

This clonotype was recorded at least ten times. This sequence joins TRBV6-2 or TRBV6-3 and TRBJ1-1; D is possibly TRBD1 (6 bases). The CDR3 is 17 amino acids. The ends were cut back, 0 bases at V and 12 bases at J, with 26 bases in the middle. The germline gives CDR1 MNHEY, CDR2 SVGEGT. The CDR3 nucleotides read TGTGCCAGCAGTTACTCTATAATCTCACCTAAGAGACAGGAAACTTTCTTT. Translated, it gives CASSYSIISPKRQETFF.

This clonotype has at least ten counts. The chain has TRBV28 and TRBJ2-7; TRBD1 is a possible D gene (6 bases). Germline loops: CDR1 MDHEN, CDR2 SYDVKM. The CDR3 is 12 residues long. Trimming pared 7 bases from V and 2 bases from J, leaving 9 bases between. The CDR3 sequence is CASTDRAYEQYF. CDR3 sequence (DNA): TGTGCCAGCACGGACAGAGCCTACGAGCAGTACTTC.

This clonotype was seen at least ten times. The genes are TRBV30 and TRBJ2-2, with D possibly being TRBD2 (6 bases). Trimming stripped 2 bases from V and 4 bases from J, with 14 bases between. The CDR3 consists of 15 residues. Per germline, CDR1 GTSNPN and CDR2 SVGIG (reference sequence). CDR3 protein: CAWSQGGVGTGELFF. The CDR3 DNA is TGTGCCTGGAGTCAGGGCGGGGTTGGCACCGGGGAGCTGTTTTTT.